The 8 T cell receptor beta chains below were found in one sample sequenced in a study of T cell repertoires in ileal Crohn's disease. Assay used: immunoSEQ multiplex PCR; TCRdb lists only in-frame clones, some missing. The data show about 62,000 clones, approximately 88% seen once. Time point here: neoterminal ileum biopsy at postoperative endoscopy, about 6 months after surgery. The sequencing input was ileal tissue. Every receptor here comes from an adult with Crohn's disease.

The V gene is TRBV10-3, the J gene TRBJ2-5, with 7 bases that match TRBD1. The length of the CDR3 is 12 residues. V gave up 10 bases and J gave up 6 bases; unmatched junction bases: 8. Per the germline V gene, CDR1 is ENHRY and CDR2 is SYGVKD. As DNA, the CDR3 is TGTGCCACCGGGGACAGTCGGCAGACCCAGTACTTC. It codes for CATGDSRQTQYF.

CDR3 protein: CAWNWGFNEQFF. The CDR3 bases are TGTGCCTGGAATTGGGGCTTCAATGAGCAGTTCTTC. The gene calls are TRBV30 and TRBJ2-1; TRBD1 is a possible D gene (5 bases). CDR1 is GTSNPN and CDR2 is SVGIG in the germline V gene (reference sequence). V shed 4 bases and J shed 6 bases, with 10 bases lying between them. CDR3 length: 12 amino acids.

J is TRBJ1-1 and V is TRBV5-4; 8 bases match TRBD1. J was trimmed by 2 bases and V by 1 base; bases with no gene match: 4. The CDR3 extends over 15 amino acids. CDR1 SGHNT and CDR2 YYREEE come from the germline V gene (reference sequence). The CDR3 coding sequence is TGTGCCAGCAGCTTGTTGGGACAGGAAAACACTGAAGCTTTCTTT. The encoded protein is CASSLLGQENTEAFF.

This clone showed up just once. This rearrangement joins TRBV27 to TRBJ1-1; a weak D match, TRBD1 (6 bases). The CDR3 sequence is 13 residues long. V gave up 3 bases and J gave up 13 bases, with 18 bases separating them. The V gene's germline CDR1 is MNHEY and CDR2 SMNVEV (reference sequence). The CDR3 DNA reads TGTGCCAGCAGTTTCCCGACAGGAGGGAGGGTTTTCTTT. It yields the protein CASSFPTGGRVFF.

The gene calls are TRBV5-1 and TRBJ1-6, with D hard to call. V shed 0 bases and J shed 0 bases, with 4 bases lying between them. Germline CDR1 SGHRS, CDR2 YFSETQ. CDR3 length equals 15 residues. The CDR3 DNA is TGCGCCAGCAGCTTGGACAGCTCCTATAATTCACCCCTCCACTTT. Its protein is CASSLDSSYNSPLHF.

The chain carries TRBV4-3 and TRBJ2-7; D is undetermined. Trimming left V 1 base short and J 7 bases short, with 11 bases between. Germline lookup yields CDR1 LGHNA and CDR2 YSLEER. The CDR3 spans 13 residues. DNA for the CDR3: TGCGCCAGCAGCCAAGGGGCCGGCCGGGAGCAGTACTTC. Amino acid sequence: CASSQGAGREQYF.

This clone has only one observation. V gene TRBV30 combines with J gene TRBJ1-1; D might be TRBD1 (6 bases). The CDR3 length is 15 residues. Germline CDR1 GTSNPN, CDR2 SVGIG (reference sequence). Trimming pared 3 bases from V and 6 bases from J, leaving 20 bases between. CDR3 nucleotide sequence: TGTGCCTGGAGACACAGGGTCAGTCGACGGGCTGAAGCTTTCTTT. Translated: CAWRHRVSRRAEAFF.

The rearrangement links TRBV6-5 to TRBJ1-2, with unresolved D. V dropped 5 bases and J dropped 4 bases, with 11 bases sitting between them. CDR1 and CDR2 from the germline V gene are MNHEY and SVGAGI. CDR3 size: 13 residues. The CDR3 coding sequence is TGTGCCAGCAGTCCACTCCCCCGCTATGGCTACACCTTC. Translated, it gives CASSPLPRYGYTF.